This record concerns one T cell receptor beta chain sequence. Clones were read by immunoSEQ multiplex PCR, and TCRdb kept only the in-frame ones, dropping some. The top ten hold just over 5% of the sample, which has roughly 68,000 clones, 70% to 90% seen once. Germline V gene data show CDR1 as SGHTA and CDR2 as FQGTGA. The CDR3 runs 15 residues. V lost 5 bases and J lost 2; bases outside the gene matches: 8. The sample originates from a study of technical replicates of blood from several donors. Sequencing input: PBMCs. This TCR came from a human donor in good health. Some clones in this sample may be carry-over from other donors' samples. The chain recombines TRBV7-3 with TRBJ2-5; 7 positions agree with TRBD1. The CDR3 loop is CASSKTGKGQETQYF. The CDR3 region has the DNA TGTGCCAGCAGCAAGACAGGGAAGGGGCAAGAGACCCAGTACTTC.